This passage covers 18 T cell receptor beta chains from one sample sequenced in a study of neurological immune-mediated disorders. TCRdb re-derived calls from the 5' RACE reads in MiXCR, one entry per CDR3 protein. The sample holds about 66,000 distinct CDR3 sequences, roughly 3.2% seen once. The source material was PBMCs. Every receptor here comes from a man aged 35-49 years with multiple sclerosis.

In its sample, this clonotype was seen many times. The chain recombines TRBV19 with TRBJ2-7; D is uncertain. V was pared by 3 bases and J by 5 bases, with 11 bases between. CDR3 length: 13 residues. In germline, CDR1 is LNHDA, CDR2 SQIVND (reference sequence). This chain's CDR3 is CASSMPPLDEQYF. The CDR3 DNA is TGTGCCAGTAGTATGCCACCTTTGGACGAGCAGTACTTC.

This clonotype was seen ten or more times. The CDR3 is CASSLGGDNSPLHF. Written as DNA, the CDR3 is TGTGCCAGCAGCCTGGGGGGAGATAATTCACCCCTCCACTTT. The gene calls are TRBV12-3 or TRBV12-4 and TRBJ1-6, with D possibly matching TRBD1 (5 bases). Trimming took 6 bases from V and 5 from J, leaving 11 bases between them. CDR3 length: 14 residues.

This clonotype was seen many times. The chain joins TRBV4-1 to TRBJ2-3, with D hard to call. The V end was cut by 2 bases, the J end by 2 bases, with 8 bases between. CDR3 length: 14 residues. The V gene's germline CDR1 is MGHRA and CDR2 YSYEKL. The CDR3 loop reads CASSQLGSTDTQYF. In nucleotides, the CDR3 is TGCGCCAGCAGCCAACTAGGATCCACAGATACGCAGTATTTT.

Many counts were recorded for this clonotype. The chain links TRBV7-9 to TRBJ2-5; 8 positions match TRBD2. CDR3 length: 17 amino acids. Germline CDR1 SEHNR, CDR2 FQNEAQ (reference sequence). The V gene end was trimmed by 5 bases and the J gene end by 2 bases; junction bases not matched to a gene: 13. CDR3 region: CASSPLSGTRTQETQYF. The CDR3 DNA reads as TGTGCCAGCAGCCCTTTAAGTGGGACTAGAACACAAGAGACCCAGTACTTC.

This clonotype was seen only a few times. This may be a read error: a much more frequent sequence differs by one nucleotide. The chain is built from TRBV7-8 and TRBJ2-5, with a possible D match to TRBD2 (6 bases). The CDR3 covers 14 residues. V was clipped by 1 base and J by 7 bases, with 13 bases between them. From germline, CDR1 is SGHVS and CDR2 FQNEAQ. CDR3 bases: TGTGCCAGCAGCTTAGTCGGCGGGGTGGTGACCCAGTACTTC. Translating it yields CASSLVGGVVTQYF.

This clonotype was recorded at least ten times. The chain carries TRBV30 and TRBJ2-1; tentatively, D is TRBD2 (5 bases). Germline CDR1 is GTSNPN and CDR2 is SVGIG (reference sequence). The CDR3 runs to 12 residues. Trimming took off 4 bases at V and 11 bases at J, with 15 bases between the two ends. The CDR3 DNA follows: TGTGCCTGGAAAGGCGGGTCGCCGAAGCAGTTCTTC. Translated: CAWKGGSPKQFF. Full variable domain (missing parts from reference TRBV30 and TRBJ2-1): SQTIHQWPATLVQPVGSPLSLECTVEGTSNPNLYWYRQAAGRGLQLLFYSVGIGQISSEVPQNLSASRPQDRQFILSSKKLLLSDSGFYLCAWKGGSPKQFFGPGTRLTVL.

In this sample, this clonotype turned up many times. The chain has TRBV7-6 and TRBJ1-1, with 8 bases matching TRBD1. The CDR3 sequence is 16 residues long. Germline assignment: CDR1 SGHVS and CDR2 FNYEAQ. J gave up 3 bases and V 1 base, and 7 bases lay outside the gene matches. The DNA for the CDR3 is TGTGCCAGCAGCTTAGGAGGTAGCAGGGGGCACACTGAAGCTTTCTTT. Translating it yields CASSLGGSRGHTEAFF.

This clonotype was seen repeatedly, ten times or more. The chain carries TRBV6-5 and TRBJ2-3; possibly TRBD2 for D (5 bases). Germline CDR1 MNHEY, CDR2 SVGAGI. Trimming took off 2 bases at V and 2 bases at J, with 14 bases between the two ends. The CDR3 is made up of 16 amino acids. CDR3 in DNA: TGTGCCAGCAGTTACAGCCAGCGACTACTCACAGATACGCAGTATTTT. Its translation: CASSYSQRLLTDTQYF.

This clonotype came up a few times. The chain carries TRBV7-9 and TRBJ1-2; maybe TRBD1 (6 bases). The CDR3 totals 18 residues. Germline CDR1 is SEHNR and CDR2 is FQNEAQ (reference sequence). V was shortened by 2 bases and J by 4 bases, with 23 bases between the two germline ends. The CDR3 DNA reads TGTGCCAGCAGCTTATCCCAGGGGTCTGGGGCCGCCAGCTATGGCTACACCTTC. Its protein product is CASSLSQGSGAASYGYTF.

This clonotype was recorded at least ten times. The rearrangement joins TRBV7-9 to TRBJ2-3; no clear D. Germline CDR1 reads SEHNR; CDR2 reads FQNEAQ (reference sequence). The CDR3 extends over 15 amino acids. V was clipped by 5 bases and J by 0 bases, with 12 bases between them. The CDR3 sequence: CASSPGVASTDTQYF. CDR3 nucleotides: TGTGCCAGCAGCCCCGGAGTTGCTAGCACAGATACGCAGTATTTT.

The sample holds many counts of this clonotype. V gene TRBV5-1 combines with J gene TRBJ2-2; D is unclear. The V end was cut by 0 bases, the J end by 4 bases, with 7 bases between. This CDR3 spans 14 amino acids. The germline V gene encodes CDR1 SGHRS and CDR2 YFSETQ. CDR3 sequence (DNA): TGCGCCAGCAGCTTGGCCTGGGGCACCGGGGAGCTGTTTTTT. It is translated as CASSLAWGTGELFF.

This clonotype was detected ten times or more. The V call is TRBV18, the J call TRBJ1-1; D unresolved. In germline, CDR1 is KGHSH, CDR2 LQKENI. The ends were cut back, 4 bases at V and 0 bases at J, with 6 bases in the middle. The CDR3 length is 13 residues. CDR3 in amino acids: CASSQAMNTEAFF. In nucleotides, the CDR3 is TGTGCCAGCTCACAGGCGATGAACACTGAAGCTTTCTTT.

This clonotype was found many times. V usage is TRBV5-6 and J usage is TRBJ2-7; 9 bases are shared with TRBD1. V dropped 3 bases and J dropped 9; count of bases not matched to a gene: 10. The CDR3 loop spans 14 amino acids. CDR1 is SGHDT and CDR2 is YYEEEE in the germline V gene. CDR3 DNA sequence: TGTGCCAGCAGCTCGGACAGGGGAGGGAAGGGGCAGTACTTC. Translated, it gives CASSSDRGGKGQYF.

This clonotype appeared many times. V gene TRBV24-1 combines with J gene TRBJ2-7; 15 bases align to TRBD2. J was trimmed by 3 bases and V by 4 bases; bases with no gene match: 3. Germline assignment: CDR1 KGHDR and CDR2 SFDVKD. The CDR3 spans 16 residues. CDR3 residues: CATSDSGLAGGYEQYF. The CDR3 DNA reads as TGTGCCACCAGTGACTCGGGACTAGCGGGAGGCTACGAGCAGTACTTC.

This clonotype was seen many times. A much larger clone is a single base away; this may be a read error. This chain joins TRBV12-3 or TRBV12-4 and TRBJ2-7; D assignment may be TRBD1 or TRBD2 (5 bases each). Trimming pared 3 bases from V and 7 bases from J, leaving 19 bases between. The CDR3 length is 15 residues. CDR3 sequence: CASSFRDGSFEEQYF. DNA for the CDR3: TGTGCCAGCAGTTTCCGGGACGGTTCTTTCGAAGAGCAGTACTTC.

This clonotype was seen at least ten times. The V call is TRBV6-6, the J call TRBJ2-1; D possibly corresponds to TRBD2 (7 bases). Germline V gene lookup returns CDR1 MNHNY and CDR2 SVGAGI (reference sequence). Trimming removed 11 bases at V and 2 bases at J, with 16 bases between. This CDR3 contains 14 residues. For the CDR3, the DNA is TGTGCCGTACGGGGGGCTAGCGCCTACAATGAGCAGTTCTTC. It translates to CAVRGASAYNEQFF.

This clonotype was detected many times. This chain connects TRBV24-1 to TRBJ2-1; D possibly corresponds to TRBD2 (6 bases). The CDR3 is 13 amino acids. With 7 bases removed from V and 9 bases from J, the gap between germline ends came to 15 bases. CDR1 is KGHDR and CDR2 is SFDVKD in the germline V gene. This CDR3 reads CATRRDPGGEQFF. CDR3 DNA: TGTGCCACCAGGCGGGACCCTGGGGGTGAGCAGTTCTTC.

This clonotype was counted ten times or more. This CDR3 reads CASSQSTPTNTGELFF. CDR3 nucleotide sequence: TGCGCCAGCAGCCAGTCGACACCTACGAACACCGGGGAGCTGTTTTTT. The rearrangement joins TRBV5-1 to TRBJ2-2; D unresolved. CDR1 is SGHRS and CDR2 is YFSETQ in the germline V gene. Between the trimmed V and J ends, which lost 4 bases and 0 bases, there was a span of 13 bases. The CDR3 runs 16 residues.